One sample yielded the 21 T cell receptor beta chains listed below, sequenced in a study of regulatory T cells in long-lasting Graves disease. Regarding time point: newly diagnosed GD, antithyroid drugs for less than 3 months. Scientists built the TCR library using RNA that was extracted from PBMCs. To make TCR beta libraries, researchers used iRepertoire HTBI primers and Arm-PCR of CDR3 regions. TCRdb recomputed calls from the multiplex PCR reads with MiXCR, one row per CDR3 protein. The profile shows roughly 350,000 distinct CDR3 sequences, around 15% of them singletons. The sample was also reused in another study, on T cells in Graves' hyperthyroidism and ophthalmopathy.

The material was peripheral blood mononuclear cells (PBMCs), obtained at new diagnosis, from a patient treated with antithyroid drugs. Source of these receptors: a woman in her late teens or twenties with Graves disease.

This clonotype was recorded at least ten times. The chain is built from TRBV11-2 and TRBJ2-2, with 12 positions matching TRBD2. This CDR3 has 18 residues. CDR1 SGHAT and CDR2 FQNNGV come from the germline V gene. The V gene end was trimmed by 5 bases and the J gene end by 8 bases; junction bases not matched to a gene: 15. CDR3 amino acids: CASSAHPLAGGPKGELFF. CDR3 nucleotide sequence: TGTGCCAGCAGCGCACATCCCCTAGCGGGAGGGCCTAAAGGGGAGCTGTTTTTT.

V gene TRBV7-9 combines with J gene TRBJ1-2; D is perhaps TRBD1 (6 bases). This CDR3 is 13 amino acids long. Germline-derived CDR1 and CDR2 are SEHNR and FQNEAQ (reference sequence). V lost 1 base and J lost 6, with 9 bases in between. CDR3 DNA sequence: TGTGCCAGCAGCTTAGACCAGGGGCATGGCTACACCTTC. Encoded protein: CASSLDQGHGYTF.

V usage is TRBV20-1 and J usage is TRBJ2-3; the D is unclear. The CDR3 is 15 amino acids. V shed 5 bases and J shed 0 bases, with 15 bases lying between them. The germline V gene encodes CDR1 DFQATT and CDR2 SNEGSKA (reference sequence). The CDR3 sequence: CSAPNPMKSTDTQYF. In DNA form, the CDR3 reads TGCAGTGCTCCCAACCCCATGAAGAGCACAGATACGCAGTATTTT.

The CDR3 spells CASSRDRGIQDTYNEQFF. CDR3 nucleotides: TGTGCCAGCAGTCGGGACAGGGGAATCCAAGACACCTACAATGAGCAGTTCTTC. This chain connects TRBV6-4 to TRBJ2-1; 10 nucleotides line up with TRBD1. CDR3 length: 18 residues. Trimming removed 5 bases from V and 2 bases from J; junction bases left unmatched: 12. Germline V gene data show CDR1 as MRHNA and CDR2 as SNTAGT.

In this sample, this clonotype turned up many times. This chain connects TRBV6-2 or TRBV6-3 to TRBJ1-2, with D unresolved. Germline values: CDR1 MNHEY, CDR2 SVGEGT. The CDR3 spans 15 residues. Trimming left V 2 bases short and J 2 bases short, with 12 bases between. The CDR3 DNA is TGTGCCAGCAGTTACAATGGCTCCCGAAACTATGGCTACACCTTC. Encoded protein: CASSYNGSRNYGYTF.

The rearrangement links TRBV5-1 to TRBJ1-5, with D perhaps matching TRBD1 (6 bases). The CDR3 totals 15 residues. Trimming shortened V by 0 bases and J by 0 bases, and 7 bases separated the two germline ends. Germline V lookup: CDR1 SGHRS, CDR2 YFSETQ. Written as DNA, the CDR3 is TGCGCCAGCAGCTTGGGGGGACATAGCAATCAGCCCCAGCATTTT. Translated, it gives CASSLGGHSNQPQHF.

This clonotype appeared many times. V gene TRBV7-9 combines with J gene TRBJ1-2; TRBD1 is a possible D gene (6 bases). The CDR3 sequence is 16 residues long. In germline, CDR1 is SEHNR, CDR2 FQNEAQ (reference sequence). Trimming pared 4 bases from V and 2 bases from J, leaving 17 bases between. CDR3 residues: CASSYAAGQVNYGYTF. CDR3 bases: TGTGCCAGCAGCTATGCCGCGGGACAAGTAAACTATGGCTACACCTTC.

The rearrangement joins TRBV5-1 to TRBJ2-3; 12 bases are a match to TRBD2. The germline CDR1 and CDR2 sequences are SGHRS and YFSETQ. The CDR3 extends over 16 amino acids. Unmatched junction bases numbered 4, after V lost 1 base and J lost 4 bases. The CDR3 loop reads CASSLLGTSGSDTQYF. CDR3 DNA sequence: TGCGCCAGCAGCTTGTTGGGGACTAGCGGGTCAGATACGCAGTATTTT.

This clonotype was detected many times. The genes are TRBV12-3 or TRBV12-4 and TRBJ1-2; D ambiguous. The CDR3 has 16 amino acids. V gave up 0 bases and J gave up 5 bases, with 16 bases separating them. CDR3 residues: CASSLASLVSRYGYTF. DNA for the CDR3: TGTGCCAGCAGTTTAGCTTCCCTGGTCAGCAGATATGGCTACACCTTC.

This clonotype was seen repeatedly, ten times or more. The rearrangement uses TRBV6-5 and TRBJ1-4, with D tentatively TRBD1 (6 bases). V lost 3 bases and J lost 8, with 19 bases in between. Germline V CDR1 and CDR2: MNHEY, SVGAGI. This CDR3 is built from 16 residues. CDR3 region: CASSYTKRTVWEKLFF. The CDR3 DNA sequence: TGTGCCAGCAGTTATACGAAGCGGACAGTATGGGAAAAACTGTTTTTT.

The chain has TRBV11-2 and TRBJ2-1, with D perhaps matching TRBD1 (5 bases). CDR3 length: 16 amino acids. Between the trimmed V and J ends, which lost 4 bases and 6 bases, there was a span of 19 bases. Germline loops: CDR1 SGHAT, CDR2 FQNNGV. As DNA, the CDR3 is TGTGCCAGCAGCTCGGAACAGACAGTTCGGACCAATGAGCAGTTCTTC. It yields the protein CASSSEQTVRTNEQFF.

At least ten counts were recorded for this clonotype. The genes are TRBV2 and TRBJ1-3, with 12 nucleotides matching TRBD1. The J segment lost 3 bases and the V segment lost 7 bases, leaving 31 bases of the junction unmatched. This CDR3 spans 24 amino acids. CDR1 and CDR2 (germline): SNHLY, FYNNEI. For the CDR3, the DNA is TGTGCCAGCATCGTCGCCGAGATTGAAGGGGACAGGGGGCTATCTTTTTGGTTTGGAAACACCATATATTTT. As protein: CASIVAEIEGDRGLSFWFGNTIYF.

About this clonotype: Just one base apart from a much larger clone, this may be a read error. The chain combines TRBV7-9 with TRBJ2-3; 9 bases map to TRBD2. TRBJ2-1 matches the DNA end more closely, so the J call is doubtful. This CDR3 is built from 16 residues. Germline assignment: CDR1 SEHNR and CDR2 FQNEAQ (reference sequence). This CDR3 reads CASSSLSGRVYNEQFF. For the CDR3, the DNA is TGTGCCAGCAGCTCTCTTAGCGGGAGAGTGTACAATGAGCAGTTCTTC.

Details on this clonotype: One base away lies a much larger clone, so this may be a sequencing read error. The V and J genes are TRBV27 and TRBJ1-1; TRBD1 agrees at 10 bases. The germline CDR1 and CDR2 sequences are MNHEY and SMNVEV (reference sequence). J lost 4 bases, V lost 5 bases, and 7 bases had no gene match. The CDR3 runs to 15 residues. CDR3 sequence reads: CASSDPGQGPTEAFF. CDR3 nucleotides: TGTGCCAGCAGTGATCCGGGACAGGGGCCCACTGAAGCTTTCTTT.

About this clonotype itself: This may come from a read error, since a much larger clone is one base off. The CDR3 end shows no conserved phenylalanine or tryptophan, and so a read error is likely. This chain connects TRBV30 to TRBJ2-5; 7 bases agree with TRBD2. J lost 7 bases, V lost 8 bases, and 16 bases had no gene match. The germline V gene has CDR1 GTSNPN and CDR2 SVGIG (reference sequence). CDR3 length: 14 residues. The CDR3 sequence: CAGNIGDPGGTQYV. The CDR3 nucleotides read TGTGCCGGAAACATTGGGGACCCGGGGGGGACCCAGTACGTC.

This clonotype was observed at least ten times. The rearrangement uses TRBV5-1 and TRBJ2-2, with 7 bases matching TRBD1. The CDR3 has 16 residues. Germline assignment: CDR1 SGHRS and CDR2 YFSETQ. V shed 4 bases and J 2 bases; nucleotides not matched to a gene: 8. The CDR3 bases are TGCGCCAGCAGCATGTGGACAGGAGAAAACACCGGGGAGCTGTTTTTT. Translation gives CASSMWTGENTGELFF. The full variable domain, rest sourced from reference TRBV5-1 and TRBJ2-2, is KAGVTQTPRYLIKTRGQQVTLSCSPISGHRSVSWYQQTPGQGLQFLFEYFSETQRNKGNFPGRFSGRQFSNSRSEMNVSTLELGDSALYLCASSMWTGENTGELFFGEGSRLTVL.

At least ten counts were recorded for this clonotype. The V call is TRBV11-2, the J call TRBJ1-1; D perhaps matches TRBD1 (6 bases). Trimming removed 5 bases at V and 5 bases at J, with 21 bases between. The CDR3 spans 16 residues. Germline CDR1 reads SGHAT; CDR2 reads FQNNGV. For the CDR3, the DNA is TGTGCCAGCAGCCCCGCCCCATGGGGGGCGAAGACTGAAGCTTTCTTT. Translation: CASSPAPWGAKTEAFF.

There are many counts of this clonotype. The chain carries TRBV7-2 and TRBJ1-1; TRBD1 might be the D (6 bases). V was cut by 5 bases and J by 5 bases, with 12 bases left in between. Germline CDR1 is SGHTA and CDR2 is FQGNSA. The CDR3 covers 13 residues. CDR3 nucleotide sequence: TGTGCCAGCAGCGTAACAGGGAGGACTGAAGCTTTCTTT. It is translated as CASSVTGRTEAFF.

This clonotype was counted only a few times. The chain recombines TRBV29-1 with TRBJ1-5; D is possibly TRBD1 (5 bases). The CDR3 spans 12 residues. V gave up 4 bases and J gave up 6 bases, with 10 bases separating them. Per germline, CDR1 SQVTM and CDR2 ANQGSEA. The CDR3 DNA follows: TGCAGCGTTGGAGGTAGGGGTCAGCCCCAGCATTTT. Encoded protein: CSVGGRGQPQHF. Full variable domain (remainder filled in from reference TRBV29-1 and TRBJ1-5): SAVISQKPSRDICQRGTSLTIQCQVDSQVTMMFWYRQQPGQSLTLIATANQGSEATYESGFVIDKFPISRPNLTFSTLTVSNMSPEDSSIYLCSVGGRGQPQHFGDGTRLSIL.

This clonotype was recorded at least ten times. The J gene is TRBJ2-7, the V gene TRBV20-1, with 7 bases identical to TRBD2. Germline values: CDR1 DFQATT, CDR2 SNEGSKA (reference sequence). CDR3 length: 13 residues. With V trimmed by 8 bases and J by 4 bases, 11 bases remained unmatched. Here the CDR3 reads CSSRFAGVYEQYF. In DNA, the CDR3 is TGCAGTTCCCGTTTTGCGGGAGTTTACGAGCAGTACTTC.

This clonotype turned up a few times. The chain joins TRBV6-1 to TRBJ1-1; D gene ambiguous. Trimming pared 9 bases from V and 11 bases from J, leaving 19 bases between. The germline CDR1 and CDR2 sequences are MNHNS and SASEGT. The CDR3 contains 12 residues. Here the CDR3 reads CASWRSSVEAFF. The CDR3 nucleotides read TGTGCCAGTTGGAGATCTAGCGTCGAGGCTTTCTTT.